Listed below are T cell receptor beta chains from one sample, sequenced in a study of CD8+ T cells in alopecia areata. Produced via immunoSEQ multiplex PCR; TCRdb's table is partial and in-frame only. Of tens of thousands of clones detected, around three fifths appear once; the ten largest clones hold about 21%. Source: CD8+ T cells sorted from blood, taken at week 4, from a patient treated with tofacitinib. The source is a human donor with alopecia areata. The CDR3 runs from the conserved cysteine through the conserved F or W. D genes are given only for firm matches. Clone size is given for some rows only: seen once, a few or many times, or a class if the clone is expanded.

cdr3_aa: CASSQSRAGGSYEQYF; cdr3_nt: TGCGCCAGCAGTCAATCAAGGGCAGGGGGCTCCTACGAGCAGTACTTC; d_call: TRBD1; j_call: TRBJ2-7; cdr3_length: 16; v_call: TRBV23-1; clone_size: NA
cdr3_aa: CASGRRANEQFF; cdr3_nt: TGTGCCAGCGGCCGGCGGGCTAATGAGCAGTTCTTC; d_call: NA; j_call: TRBJ2-1; cdr3_length: 12; v_call: TRBV27; clone_size: NA
cdr3_aa: CAWSVGQGSNEQFF; cdr3_nt: TGTGCCTGGAGTGTAGGACAGGGGTCCAATGAGCAGTTCTTC; d_call: TRBD1; j_call: TRBJ2-1; cdr3_length: 14; v_call: TRBV30; clone_size: NA
cdr3_aa: CAWSEGGIYGYTF; cdr3_nt: TGTGCCTGGAGTGAGGGCGGAATCTATGGCTACACCTTC; d_call: NA; j_call: TRBJ1-2; cdr3_length: 13; v_call: TRBV30; clone_size: once
cdr3_aa: CASSETRGGNYGYTF; cdr3_nt: TGCGCCAGCAGTGAGACCAGGGGGGGGAACTATGGCTACACCTTC; d_call: TRBD1; j_call: TRBJ1-2; cdr3_length: 15; v_call: TRBV10-2; clone_size: NA
cdr3_aa: CASSSDGGGYTF; cdr3_nt: TGCGCCAGCAGCTCGGACGGGGGTGGCTACACCTTC; d_call: NA; j_call: TRBJ1-2; cdr3_length: 12; v_call: TRBV5-1; clone_size: NA
cdr3_aa: CASRSDRVPVAEAFF; cdr3_nt: TGTGCCAGCAGATCTGACAGGGTACCAGTAGCTGAAGCTTTCTTT; d_call: TRBD1; j_call: TRBJ1-1; cdr3_length: 15; v_call: TRBV5-6; clone_size: NA
cdr3_aa: CSASAGQGTGEQYF; cdr3_nt: TGCAGCGCCTCCGCGGGACAGGGTACAGGCGAGCAGTACTTC; d_call: TRBD1; j_call: TRBJ2-7; cdr3_length: 14; v_call: TRBV29-1; clone_size: few
cdr3_aa: CSAYLPWGRGESGANVLTF; cdr3_nt: TGCAGCGCGTATCTTCCCTGGGGCAGGGGGGAGTCTGGGGCCAACGTCCTGACTTTC; d_call: NA; j_call: TRBJ2-6; cdr3_length: 19; v_call: TRBV29-1; clone_size: NA
cdr3_aa: CSASGGENTGELFF; cdr3_nt: TGCAGCGCTAGCGGGGGGGAGAACACCGGGGAGCTGTTTTTT; d_call: TRBD2; j_call: TRBJ2-2; cdr3_length: 14; v_call: TRBV29-1; clone_size: once
cdr3_aa: CSVESGGYEQYF; cdr3_nt: TGCAGCGTTGAGTCGGGGGGCTACGAGCAGTACTTC; d_call: TRBD2; j_call: TRBJ2-7; cdr3_length: 12; v_call: TRBV29-1; clone_size: few
cdr3_aa: CATLISGDTQYF; cdr3_nt: TGTGCCACTTTAATATCGGGGGATACGCAGTATTTT; d_call: NA; j_call: TRBJ2-3; cdr3_length: 12; v_call: TRBV7-9; clone_size: NA
cdr3_aa: CSGYSDTEAFF; cdr3_nt: TGCAGCGGCTACAGCGACACTGAAGCTTTCTTT; d_call: NA; j_call: TRBJ1-1; cdr3_length: 11; v_call: TRBV29-1; clone_size: NA
cdr3_aa: CASSFGLGEQYF; cdr3_nt: TGTGCCAGCAGCTTCGGACTGGGGGAGCAGTACTTC; d_call: NA; j_call: TRBJ2-7; cdr3_length: 12; v_call: TRBV5-6; clone_size: NA
cdr3_aa: CAWSGTGRGGYTF; cdr3_nt: TGTGCCTGGAGTGGGACGGGTCGCGGTGGCTACACCTTC; d_call: NA; j_call: TRBJ1-2; cdr3_length: 13; v_call: TRBV30; clone_size: once
cdr3_aa: CAWSRAVGYTF; cdr3_nt: TGTGCCTGGAGTAGGGCAGTCGGCTACACCTTC; d_call: NA; j_call: TRBJ1-2; cdr3_length: 11; v_call: TRBV30; clone_size: NA
cdr3_aa: CASSQYHSANSPLHF; cdr3_nt: TGTGCCAGCAGCCAATATCACAGTGCGAATTCACCCCTCCACTTT; d_call: NA; j_call: TRBJ1-6; cdr3_length: 15; v_call: TRBV16; clone_size: NA
cdr3_aa: CASRSGQVNTGELFF; cdr3_nt: TGTGCCAGTAGGTCTGGACAGGTGAACACCGGGGAGCTGTTTTTT; d_call: TRBD1; j_call: TRBJ2-2; cdr3_length: 15; v_call: TRBV19; clone_size: few
cdr3_aa: CASSLGQHSGNTIYF; cdr3_nt: TGTGCCAGCAGCTTAGGTCAGCACTCTGGAAACACCATATATTTT; d_call: NA; j_call: TRBJ1-3; cdr3_length: 15; v_call: TRBV7-2; clone_size: NA
cdr3_aa: CSIGTGEPYEQYF; cdr3_nt: TGCAGCATCGGGACAGGGGAGCCCTACGAGCAGTACTTC; d_call: TRBD1; j_call: TRBJ2-7; cdr3_length: 13; v_call: TRBV29-1; clone_size: NA